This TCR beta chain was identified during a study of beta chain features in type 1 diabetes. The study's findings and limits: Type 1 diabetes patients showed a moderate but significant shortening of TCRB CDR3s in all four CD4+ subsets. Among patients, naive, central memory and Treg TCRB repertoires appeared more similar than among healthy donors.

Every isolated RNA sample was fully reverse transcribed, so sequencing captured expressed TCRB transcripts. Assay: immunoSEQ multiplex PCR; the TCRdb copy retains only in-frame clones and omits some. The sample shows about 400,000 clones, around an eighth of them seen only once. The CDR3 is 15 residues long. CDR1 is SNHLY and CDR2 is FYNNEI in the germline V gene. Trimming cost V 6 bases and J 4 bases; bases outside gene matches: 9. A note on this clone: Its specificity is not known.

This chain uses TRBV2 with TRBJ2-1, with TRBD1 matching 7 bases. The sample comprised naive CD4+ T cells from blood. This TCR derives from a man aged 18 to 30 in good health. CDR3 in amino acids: CASRSTGVLYNEQFF. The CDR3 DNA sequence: TGTGCCAGCAGGAGTACAGGGGTATTGTACAATGAGCAGTTCTTC.